The 9 T cell receptor beta chains listed next were all sequenced from one sample in a study of lymphopenia after photon versus proton radiotherapy. The data were produced by immunoSEQ multiplex PCR, yet TCRdb's version contains in-frame clones alone and is incomplete. The table lists over 25,000 clones, about 87% of them singletons. The specimen comprised peripheral blood, sampled from a patient treated with proton-based radiotherapy. The receptors originated from a woman in her sixties or seventies with cholangiocarcinoma. Some clones in this sample may be carry-over from other donors' samples.

This chain links TRBV18 with TRBJ1-5, with 9 bases fitting TRBD1. Germline trimming cut 4 bases from V and 5 bases from J; bases unmatched to any gene: 3. Germline-derived CDR1 and CDR2 are KGHSH and LQKENI. The CDR3 sequence is 14 residues long. Written as DNA, the CDR3 is TGTGCCAGCTCACAGGGACAGGGCGATCAGCCCCAGCATTTT. It translates to CASSQGQGDQPQHF.

This clone was counted once. The V and J genes are TRBV21-1 and TRBJ2-5. TRBV21-1 is noted as a pseudogene. The CDR3 runs 14 residues. The CDR3 DNA sequence: TGTGCCAGCAGCAAAGATCCGTTGGGGGAGACCCAGTACTTC. The encoded protein is CASSKDPLGETQYF.

The V gene is TRBV28, the J gene TRBJ1-2; no reliable D call. The CDR3 has 17 residues. Germline V gene data show CDR1 as MDHEN and CDR2 as SYDVKM. Trimming took off 4 bases at V and 2 bases at J, with 20 bases between the two ends. The CDR3 DNA sequence: TGTGCCAGCAGTTATCATTGGGAGGACCGAACCAACTATGGCTACACCTTC. This sequence encodes CASSYHWEDRTNYGYTF.

The sample holds a few counts of this clone. The chain joins TRBV18 to TRBJ1-5; D remains ambiguous. The CDR3 is 14 residues long. Germline V gives CDR1 KGHSH, CDR2 LQKENI. Trimming cost V 1 base and J 0 bases, with 4 bases left between them. Written as DNA, the CDR3 is TGTGCCAGCTCACCACTCGATAGCAATCAGCCCCAGCATTTT. Residues: CASSPLDSNQPQHF.

This clone was seen just once. This chain uses TRBV2 with TRBJ2-2, with D hard to call. CDR3 length: 14 amino acids. The germline V gene encodes CDR1 SNHLY and CDR2 FYNNEI. V lost 4 bases and J lost 4, with 10 bases in between. The CDR3 DNA is TGTGCCAGCAGTGCCGCGCTACCCACCGGGGAGCTGTTTTTT. This codes for CASSAALPTGELFF.

The chain combines TRBV6-1 with TRBJ2-6; no clear D gene. The CDR3 is 15 amino acids. With 7 bases removed from V and 2 bases from J, the gap between germline ends came to 12 bases. Per germline, CDR1 MNHNS and CDR2 SASEGT. The CDR3 DNA reads TGTGCCAGCACCGCAGGAGCAGCTGGGGCCAACGTCCTGACTTTC. Translating gives CASTAGAAGANVLTF.

This chain links TRBV5-4 with TRBJ1-2, with D perhaps TRBD1 (6 bases). The germline CDR1 and CDR2 sequences are SGHNT and YYREEE (reference sequence). The V end lost 0 bases, the J end lost 2 bases, and 17 bases lay between the germline ends. CDR3 length: 17 amino acids. The CDR3 sequence: CASSLGGHDFSNYGYTF. The DNA of the CDR3 is TGTGCCAGCAGCTTGGGGGGACACGATTTCTCAAACTATGGCTACACCTTC.

The V call is TRBV5-6, the J call TRBJ1-1; no clear D gene. This CDR3 region has 14 residues. Trimming left V 7 bases short and J 1 base short, with 14 bases between. CDR1 is SGHDT and CDR2 is YYEEEE in the germline V gene. The CDR3 region has the DNA TGTGCCAGCGGCAAAAGGGCGGGGAACACTGAAGCTTTCTTT. Amino acid sequence: CASGKRAGNTEAFF.

The V call is TRBV6-5, the J call TRBJ1-4; the D gene is possibly TRBD1 (5 bases). Per the germline V gene, CDR1 is MNHEY and CDR2 is SVGAGI. Trimming removed 6 bases at V and 6 bases at J, with 11 bases between. The CDR3 has 13 residues. The CDR3 region is CASRGQYYEKLFF. The CDR3 DNA follows: TGTGCCAGCAGGGGGCAATATTATGAAAAACTGTTTTTT.